The subject of this entry is one TCR beta chain. This record comes from a study of spatial heterogeneity in lung cancer. Study details: Sequence detection consistently recorded a greater number of beta-chain than alpha-chain sequences.

Regarding time point: blood at routine non-recurrence follow-up after resection. Unsorted whole RNA samples from tumor, nontumor lung or frozen PBMC were sequenced. The presence of a unique molecular identifier marked each TCR cDNA molecule. TCRdb called the 5' RACE reads again in MiXCR, with one record for every CDR3 protein. Counted here are about 120,000 distinct CDR3 sequences, 10% to 15% occurring once; the ten biggest clones make up roughly 15%. Germline loops: CDR1 DFQATT, CDR2 SNEGSKA (reference sequence). Trimming at V came to 6 bases and at J to 4 bases, leaving 9 bases not matched to a gene. The CDR3 contains 14 residues.

Source: PBMCs, taken at follow-up. This chain links TRBV20-1 with TRBJ1-2, with 9 positions matching TRBD1. The receptor comes from a male donor with early-stage non-small cell lung cancer. The CDR3 DNA sequence: TGCAGTGCGGGCGAGTTACAGGGGGCCTATGGCTACACCTTC. Amino acid sequence: CSAGELQGAYGYTF.